One sample yielded the 16 T cell receptor beta chains listed below, sequenced in a study of CD8+ T cells in alopecia areata. This sample's treatment: oral pan-JAK inhibitor, 5-10 mg twice daily. Extracted from the samples, RNA was reverse transcribed into cDNA to serve as the sequencing template. The table came from immunoSEQ multiplex PCR; TCRdb's copy has only in-frame clones and leaves some out. The data show about 140,000 clones, 85% to 90% seen once. The sequenced sample was CD8+ T cells sorted from blood, obtained at week 4, from a patient treated with tofacitinib. The receptors derive from a human donor with alopecia areata.

This clone has just one count. This chain joins TRBV29-1 and TRBJ2-7; 10 bases map to TRBD1. This CDR3 spans 15 amino acids. V shed 4 bases, J shed 5 bases, and the junction held 11 bases outside the gene matches. CDR1 is SQVTM and CDR2 is ANQGSEA in the germline V gene. CDR3 nucleotide sequence: TGCAGCGTTGTAATGCTCGGACAGGGGGACCACGAGCAGTACTTC. It codes for CSVVMLGQGDHEQYF.

The chain combines TRBV5-4 with TRBJ2-3, with 11 bases fitting TRBD2. The CDR3 runs 17 residues. The V gene end was trimmed by 0 bases and the J gene end by 6 bases; junction bases not matched to a gene: 9. Germline CDR1 and CDR2: SGHNT and YYREEE (reference sequence). The CDR3 sequence is CASSLVGSGGAGDTQYF. The CDR3 region has the DNA TGTGCCAGCAGCTTGGTGGGTAGCGGGGGGGCCGGTGATACGCAGTATTTT. The whole variable domain, remainder taken from reference TRBV5-4 and TRBJ2-3, is ETGVTQSPTHLIKTRGQQVTLRCSSQSGHNTVSWYQQALGQGPQFIFQYYREEENGRGNFPPRFSGLQFPNYSSELNVNALELDDSALYLCASSLVGSGGAGDTQYFGPGTRLTVL.

Note on this clone: The same CDR3 arises from other DNA sequences in this sample as well. V gene TRBV6-6 combines with J gene TRBJ2-3; 9 nucleotides match TRBD2. The CDR3 contains 15 residues. The germline CDR1 and CDR2 sequences are MNHNY and SVGAGI (reference sequence). The V segment lost 6 bases and the J segment 1 base; nucleotides outside the gene matches: 5. CDR3 bases: TGTGCCAGCAGGGCGGGACTAGCAGGCACAGATACGCAGTATTTT. Its translation: CASRAGLAGTDTQYF.

In its sample, this clone was seen a few times. V is TRBV4-2 and J is TRBJ2-7; 10 positions match TRBD2. With V trimmed by 1 base and J by 0 bases, 0 bases remained unmatched. CDR1 LGHNA and CDR2 YNFKEQ come from the germline V gene. The CDR3 totals 15 residues. The CDR3 loop is CASSQGLAGSYEQYF. The DNA of the CDR3 is TGTGCCAGCAGCCAAGGACTAGCGGGCTCCTACGAGCAGTACTTC.

J is TRBJ2-7 and V is TRBV27; 10 bases match TRBD2. Germline loops: CDR1 MNHEY, CDR2 SMNVEV (reference sequence). This CDR3 contains 16 residues. Losses at the gene ends were 5 bases for V and 0 bases for J; bases not matched to a gene: 7. The CDR3 loop reads CASSTRTSGSSYEQYF. CDR3 bases: TGTGCCAGCAGTACACGGACTAGCGGCAGCTCCTACGAGCAGTACTTC.

This clone was recorded a few times. The chain has TRBV29-1 and TRBJ2-5; 8 bases match TRBD1. Germline V CDR1 and CDR2: SQVTM, ANQGSEA. The ends lost 3 bases at V and 1 base at J; junction bases unmatched: 10. This CDR3 spans 16 amino acids. The CDR3 here is CSVDSVGDRTQETQYF. The CDR3 DNA reads as TGCAGCGTTGACTCGGTGGGGGACAGGACCCAAGAGACCCAGTACTTC.

This chain connects TRBV29-1 to TRBJ2-2; TRBD1 matches 8 bases. The length of the CDR3 is 13 residues. V lost 3 bases, J lost 7 bases, and 4 bases stayed unmatched. CDR1 and CDR2 (germline): SQVTM, ANQGSEA. DNA of the CDR3: TGCAGCGTTGACCAGGGGGCGGGCGGGGAGCTGTTTTTT. Protein: CSVDQGAGGELFF.

This chain connects TRBV5-1 to TRBJ2-7; possible D gene TRBD2, 5 bases. Germline-derived CDR1 and CDR2 are SGHRS and YFSETQ. V lost 1 base, J lost 2 bases, and 7 bases lay in between. This CDR3 is built from 13 residues. Here the CDR3 DNA reads TGCGCCAGCAGCTTGCGGGGTACCTACGAGCAGTACTTC. Translation: CASSLRGTYEQYF.

This chain uses TRBV19 with TRBJ2-1, with unresolved D. The germline CDR1 and CDR2 sequences are LNHDA and SQIVND (reference sequence). The V and J ends lost 1 base and 7 bases respectively, with 8 bases between them. The CDR3 sequence is 13 residues long. Here the CDR3 reads CASSIGSSNEQFF. The CDR3 nucleotides read TGTGCCAGTAGTATAGGCTCCTCGAATGAGCAGTTCTTC.

The chain carries TRBV7-9 and TRBJ2-5; 8 nucleotides align to TRBD2. The CDR3 extends over 16 amino acids. The germline CDR1 and CDR2 sequences are SEHNR and FQNEAQ (reference sequence). Trimming took 1 base from V and 4 from J; bases not matched to a gene: 8. CDR3 loop: CASSLEAGVTGETQYF. CDR3 in DNA: TGTGCCAGCAGCTTAGAAGCGGGAGTAACTGGAGAGACCCAGTACTTC.

The rearrangement uses TRBV2 and TRBJ1-1; 8 bases fit TRBD1. The V gene's germline CDR1 is SNHLY and CDR2 FYNNEI. V gave up 6 bases and J gave up 6 bases; unmatched junction bases: 9. The CDR3 extends over 14 amino acids. The CDR3 DNA reads TGTGCCAGCAGCCATCGCGCGGACAGGGCTGAAGCTTTCTTT. This gives the protein CASSHRADRAEAFF.

The chain recombines TRBV29-1 with TRBJ2-4, with 7 bases lining up with TRBD1. The CDR3 runs to 13 residues. Germline V gene sequence: CDR1 SQVTM, CDR2 ANQGSEA. Trimming at V came to 8 bases and at J to 6 bases, leaving 10 bases not matched to a gene. Written as DNA, the CDR3 is TGCAGCTCCCTAGGGGGACAGTCAAACATTCAGTACTTC. This translates into CSSLGGQSNIQYF.

V and J are TRBV5-1 and TRBJ2-1, with no clear D. V gave up 0 bases and J gave up 0 bases, with 7 bases separating them. The V gene's germline CDR1 is SGHRS and CDR2 YFSETQ. The CDR3 is 15 amino acids. The CDR3 nucleotides are TGCGCCAGCAGCTTGGCGGAGAGCTCCTACAATGAGCAGTTCTTC. This translates into CASSLAESSYNEQFF.

This chain uses TRBV11-2 with TRBJ2-7; no definite D call. V was clipped by 5 bases and J by 7 bases, with 18 bases between them. Germline loops: CDR1 SGHAT, CDR2 FQNNGV. This CDR3 region has 14 residues. The CDR3 here is CASSHGSTTREQYF. Here the CDR3 DNA reads TGTGCCAGCAGCCACGGGTCTACTACGCGGGAGCAGTACTTC. The full variable domain, in which reference TRBV11-2 and TRBJ2-7 provide the parts outside the CDR3, is EAGVAQSPRYKIIEKRQSVAFWCNPISGHATLYWYQQILGQGPKLLIQFQNNGVVDDSQLPKDRFSAERLKGVDSTLKIQPAKLEDSAVYLCASSHGSTTREQYFGPGTRLTVT.

In nucleotides, the CDR3 is TGTGCCAGTAGCACCCCCCAGGAGACCCAGTACTTC. Its protein is CASSTPQETQYF. The chain carries TRBV19 and TRBJ2-5; D not certain. Germline V gene sequence: CDR1 LNHDA, CDR2 SQIVND (reference sequence). The CDR3 consists of 12 residues. Between the trimmed V and J ends, which lost 6 bases and 5 bases, there was a span of 10 bases.

CDR3 amino acids: CSVEGGTSGKRYNEQFF. The CDR3 DNA is TGCAGCGTTGAGGGGGGGACTAGCGGGAAGCGCTACAATGAGCAGTTCTTC. This chain connects TRBV29-1 to TRBJ2-1, with 13 bases lining up with TRBD2. V lost 3 bases to trimming and J lost 3 bases; unmatched junction nucleotides: 8. The CDR3 totals 17 residues. Per germline, CDR1 SQVTM and CDR2 ANQGSEA.